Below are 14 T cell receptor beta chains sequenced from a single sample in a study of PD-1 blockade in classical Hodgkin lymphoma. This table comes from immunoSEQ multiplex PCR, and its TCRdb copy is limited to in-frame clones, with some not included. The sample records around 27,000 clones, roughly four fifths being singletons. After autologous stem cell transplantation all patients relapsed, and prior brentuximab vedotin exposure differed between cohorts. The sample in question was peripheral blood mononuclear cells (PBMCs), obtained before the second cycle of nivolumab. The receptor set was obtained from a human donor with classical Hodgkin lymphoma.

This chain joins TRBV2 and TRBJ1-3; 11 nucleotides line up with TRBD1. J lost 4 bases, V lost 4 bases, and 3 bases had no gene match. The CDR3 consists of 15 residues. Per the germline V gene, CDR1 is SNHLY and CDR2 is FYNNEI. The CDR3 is CASSVGQGAGNTIYF. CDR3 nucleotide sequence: TGTGCCAGCAGTGTTGGACAGGGGGCCGGAAACACCATATATTTT.

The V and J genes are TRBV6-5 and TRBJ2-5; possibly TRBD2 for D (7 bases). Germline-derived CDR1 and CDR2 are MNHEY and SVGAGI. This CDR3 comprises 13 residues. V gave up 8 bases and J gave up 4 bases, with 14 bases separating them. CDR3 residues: CASQPGGRETQYF. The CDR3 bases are TGTGCCAGCCAGCCGGGGGGCCGAGAGACCCAGTACTTC.

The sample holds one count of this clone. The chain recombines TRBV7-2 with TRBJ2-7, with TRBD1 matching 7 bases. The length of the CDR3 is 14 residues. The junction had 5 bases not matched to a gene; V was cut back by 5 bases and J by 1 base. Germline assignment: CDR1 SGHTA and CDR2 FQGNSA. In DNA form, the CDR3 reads TGTGCCAGCAGCACCGGGACAGTGTCCTACGAGCAGTACTTC. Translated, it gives CASSTGTVSYEQYF.

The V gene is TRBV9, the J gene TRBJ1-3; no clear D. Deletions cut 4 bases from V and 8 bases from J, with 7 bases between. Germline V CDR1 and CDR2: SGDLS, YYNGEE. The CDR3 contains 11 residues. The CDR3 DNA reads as TGTGCCAGCAGCCTCTCCGACACCATATATTTT. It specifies CASSLSDTIYF.

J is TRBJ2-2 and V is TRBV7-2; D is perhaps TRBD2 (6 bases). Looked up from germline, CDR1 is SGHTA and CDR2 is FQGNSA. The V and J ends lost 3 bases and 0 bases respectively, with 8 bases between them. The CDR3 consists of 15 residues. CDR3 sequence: CASSFGTANTGELFF. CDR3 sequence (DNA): TGTGCCAGCAGCTTCGGGACTGCGAACACCGGGGAGCTGTTTTTT.

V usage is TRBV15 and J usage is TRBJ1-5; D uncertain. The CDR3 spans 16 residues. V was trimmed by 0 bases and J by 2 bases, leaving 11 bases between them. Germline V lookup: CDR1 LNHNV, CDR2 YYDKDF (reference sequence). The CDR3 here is CATSRDPVDGNQPQHF. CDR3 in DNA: TGTGCCACCAGCAGAGATCCTGTTGACGGCAATCAGCCCCAGCATTTT. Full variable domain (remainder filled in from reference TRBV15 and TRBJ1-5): DAMVIQNPRYQVTQFGKPVTLSCSQTLNHNVMYWYQQKSSQAPKLLFHYYDKDFNNEADTPDNFQSRRPNTSFCFLDIRSPGLGDTAMYLCATSRDPVDGNQPQHFGDGTRLSIL.

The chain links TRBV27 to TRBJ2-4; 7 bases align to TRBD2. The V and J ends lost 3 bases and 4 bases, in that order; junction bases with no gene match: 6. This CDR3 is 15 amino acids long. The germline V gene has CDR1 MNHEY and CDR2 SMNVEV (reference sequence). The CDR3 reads CASSFELGGKNIQYF. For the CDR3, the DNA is TGTGCCAGCAGTTTCGAGCTGGGGGGGAAAAACATTCAGTACTTC.

The DNA for the CDR3 is TGTGCCAGCTCACCACAGGGGGCCAAAAACATTCAGTACTTC. Protein product: CASSPQGAKNIQYF. The rearrangement uses TRBV18 and TRBJ2-4, with D perhaps TRBD1 (5 bases). The CDR3 is 14 amino acids. V shed 1 base and J shed 1 base, with 5 bases lying between them. Germline V gene lookup returns CDR1 KGHSH and CDR2 LQKENI.

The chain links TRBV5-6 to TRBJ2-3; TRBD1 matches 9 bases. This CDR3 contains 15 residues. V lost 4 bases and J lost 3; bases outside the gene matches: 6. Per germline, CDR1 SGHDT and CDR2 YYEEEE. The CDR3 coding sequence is TGTGCCAGCAGCCCGGGACAGGGTATTACAGATACGCAGTATTTT. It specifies CASSPGQGITDTQYF.

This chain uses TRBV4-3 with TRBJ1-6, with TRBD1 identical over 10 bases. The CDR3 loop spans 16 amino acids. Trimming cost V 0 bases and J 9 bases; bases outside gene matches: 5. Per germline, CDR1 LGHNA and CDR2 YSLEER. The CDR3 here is CASSQDLTGGSSPLHF. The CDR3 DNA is TGCGCCAGCAGCCAAGATTTGACAGGGGGCTCTTCACCCCTCCACTTT.

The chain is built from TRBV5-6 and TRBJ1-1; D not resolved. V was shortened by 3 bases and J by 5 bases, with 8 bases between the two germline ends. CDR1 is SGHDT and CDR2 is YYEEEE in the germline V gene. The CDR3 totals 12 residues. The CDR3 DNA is TGTGCCAGCAGCTCCGCCGGGACTGAAGCTTTCTTT. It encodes CASSSAGTEAFF.

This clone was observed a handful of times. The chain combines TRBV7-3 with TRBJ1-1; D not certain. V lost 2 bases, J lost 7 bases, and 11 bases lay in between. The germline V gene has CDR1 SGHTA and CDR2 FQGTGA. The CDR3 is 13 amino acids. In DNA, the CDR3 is TGTGCCAGCAGCTTAGGCAGCTCGGGTGAAGCTTTCTTT. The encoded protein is CASSLGSSGEAFF.

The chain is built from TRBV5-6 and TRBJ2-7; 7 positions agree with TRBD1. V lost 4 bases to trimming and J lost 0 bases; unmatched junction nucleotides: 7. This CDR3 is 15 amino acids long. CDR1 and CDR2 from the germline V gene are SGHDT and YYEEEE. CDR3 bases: TGTGCCAGCAGCCCGGGACAGTCGAGCTCCTACGAGCAGTACTTC. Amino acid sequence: CASSPGQSSSYEQYF.

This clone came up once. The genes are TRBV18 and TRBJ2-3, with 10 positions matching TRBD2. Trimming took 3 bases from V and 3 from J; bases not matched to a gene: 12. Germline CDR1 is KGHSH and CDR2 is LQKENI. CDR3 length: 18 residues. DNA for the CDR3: TGTGCCAGCTCACCCCGTGCCGCAGCGGGGGGGTCTACAGATACGCAGTATTTT. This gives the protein CASSPRAAAGGSTDTQYF.